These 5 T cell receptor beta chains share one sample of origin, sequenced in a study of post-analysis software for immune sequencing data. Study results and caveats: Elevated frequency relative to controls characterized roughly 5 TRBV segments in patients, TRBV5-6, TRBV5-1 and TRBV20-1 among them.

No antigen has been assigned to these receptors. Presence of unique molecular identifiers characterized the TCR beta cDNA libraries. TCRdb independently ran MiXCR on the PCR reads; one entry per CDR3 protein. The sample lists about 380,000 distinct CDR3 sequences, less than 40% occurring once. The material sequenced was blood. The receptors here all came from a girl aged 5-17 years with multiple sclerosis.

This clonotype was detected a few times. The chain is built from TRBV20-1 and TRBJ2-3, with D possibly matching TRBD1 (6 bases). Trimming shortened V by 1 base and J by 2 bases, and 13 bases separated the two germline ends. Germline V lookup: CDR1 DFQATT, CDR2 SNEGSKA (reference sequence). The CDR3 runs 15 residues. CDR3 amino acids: CSARVSWTVTDTQYF. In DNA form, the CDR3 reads TGCAGTGCTAGAGTTTCCTGGACAGTCACAGATACGCAGTATTTT.

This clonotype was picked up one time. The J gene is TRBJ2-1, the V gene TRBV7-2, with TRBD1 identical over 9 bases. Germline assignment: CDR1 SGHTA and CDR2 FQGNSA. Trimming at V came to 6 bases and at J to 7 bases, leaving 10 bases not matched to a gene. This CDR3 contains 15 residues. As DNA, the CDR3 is TGTGCCAGCAGTGCCGGGACAGGGAATAAGAATGAGCAGTTCTTC. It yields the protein CASSAGTGNKNEQFF.

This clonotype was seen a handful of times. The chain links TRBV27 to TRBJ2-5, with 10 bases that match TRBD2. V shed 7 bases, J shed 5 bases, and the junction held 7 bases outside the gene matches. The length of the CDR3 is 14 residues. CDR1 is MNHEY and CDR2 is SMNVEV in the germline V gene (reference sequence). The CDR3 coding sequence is TGTGCCAGCATGCCAGCGGGGGGGCTGGAGACCCAGTACTTC. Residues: CASMPAGGLETQYF.

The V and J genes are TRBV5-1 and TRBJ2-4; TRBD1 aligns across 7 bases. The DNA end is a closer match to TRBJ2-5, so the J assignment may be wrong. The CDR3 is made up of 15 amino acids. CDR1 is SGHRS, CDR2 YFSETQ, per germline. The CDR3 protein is CASSLAGQVQETQYF. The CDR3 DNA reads TGCGCCAGCAGCTTGGCCGGACAGGTCCAAGAGACCCAGTACTTC.

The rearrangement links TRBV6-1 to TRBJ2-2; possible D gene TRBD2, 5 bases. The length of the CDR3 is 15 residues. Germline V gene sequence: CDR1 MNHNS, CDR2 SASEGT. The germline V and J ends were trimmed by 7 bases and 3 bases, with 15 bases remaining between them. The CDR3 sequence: CASNFLDGDTGELFF. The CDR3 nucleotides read TGTGCCAGCAATTTCCTGGACGGGGACACCGGGGAGCTGTTTTTT.